The 19 T cell receptor beta chains in this list originate from one sample, sequenced in a study of T cell responses to AZD1222 COVID-19 vaccine. The method was immunoSEQ multiplex PCR; TCRdb's version includes in-frame clones alone and lacks a portion of them. The sample has 100,000 to 150,000 clones, roughly 85% seen once; the top ten hold approximately 7%. The material was peripheral blood, obtained on day 0 of AZD1222 vaccination. Receptor source: an adult in good health.

The chain uses TRBV7-8 and TRBJ1-1, with D perhaps matching TRBD1 (6 bases). The V end lost 2 bases, the J end lost 4 bases, and 17 bases lay between the germline ends. The CDR3 contains 16 residues. Germline V gene lookup returns CDR1 SGHVS and CDR2 FQNEAQ. The CDR3, as DNA: TGTGCCAGCAGCTTACCGCCAGACAGGTACGGCACTGAAGCTTTCTTT. Amino acids: CASSLPPDRYGTEAFF.

The V call is TRBV27, the J call TRBJ1-1; D is possibly TRBD1 (6 bases). The germline V and J ends were trimmed by 7 bases and 2 bases, with 8 bases remaining between them. This CDR3 comprises 12 residues. The germline V gene has CDR1 MNHEY and CDR2 SMNVEV (reference sequence). CDR3 sequence (DNA): TGTGCCAGCAAGGGGGTAAACACTGAAGCTTTCTTT. Translation gives CASKGVNTEAFF.

The chain joins TRBV19 to TRBJ2-5, with 9 bases fitting TRBD2. Losses at the gene ends were 2 bases for V and 5 bases for J; bases not matched to a gene: 6. CDR1 is LNHDA, CDR2 SQIVND, per germline (reference sequence). CDR3 size: 15 residues. The CDR3 reads CASSIRGGAGETQYF. CDR3 in DNA: TGTGCCAGTAGTATACGCGGGGGGGCCGGGGAGACCCAGTACTTC.

The rearrangement links TRBV6-1 to TRBJ1-1; TRBD1 matches 7 bases. CDR3 length: 14 amino acids. Trimming at V came to 6 bases and at J to 0 bases, leaving 4 bases not matched to a gene. Per the germline V gene, CDR1 is MNHNS and CDR2 is SASEGT. CDR3 sequence reads: CASRQGIMNTEAFF. CDR3 nucleotide sequence: TGTGCCAGCAGACAGGGGATAATGAACACTGAAGCTTTCTTT.

This chain uses TRBV9 with TRBJ2-3; no definite D call. Germline V gene sequence: CDR1 SGDLS, CDR2 YYNGEE. The V end lost 5 bases, the J end lost 2 bases, and 15 bases lay between the germline ends. The CDR3 spans 15 residues. The DNA for the CDR3 is TGTGCCAGCAGTCGATCGCCCCTTGACACAGATACGCAGTATTTT. It encodes CASSRSPLDTDTQYF.

In its sample, this clone was seen a few times. The chain uses TRBV10-2 and TRBJ2-7, with no clear D. Germline CDR1 reads WSHSY; CDR2 reads SAAADI. The V gene lost 6 bases and the J gene lost 0 bases, with 3 bases spanning the gap. The CDR3 is 11 amino acids. The CDR3 nucleotides read TGCGCCAGCAGAAACTCCTACGAGCAGTACTTC. It codes for CASRNSYEQYF.

The V call is TRBV6-6, the J call TRBJ2-3; D is perhaps TRBD1 or TRBD2 (5 bases each). V was pared by 5 bases and J by 3 bases, with 18 bases between. The CDR3 totals 16 residues. CDR1 MNHNY and CDR2 SVGAGI come from the germline V gene (reference sequence). CDR3 sequence: CASSQPSGTRTDTQYF. CDR3 DNA: TGTGCCAGCAGTCAACCATCCGGGACCCGGACAGATACGCAGTATTTT.

This clone was observed a single time. This rearrangement joins TRBV7-9 to TRBJ2-3, with 7 bases fitting TRBD2. Germline V gene sequence: CDR1 SEHNR, CDR2 FQNEAQ (reference sequence). The CDR3 totals 15 residues. V lost 5 bases, J lost 2 bases, and 7 bases stayed unmatched. CDR3 DNA sequence: TGTGCCAGCAGCCTGACTAGCAGCCACACAGATACGCAGTATTTT. It specifies CASSLTSSHTDTQYF.

The sample holds one count of this clone. The chain's CDR3 is CASSQGIITGELFF. The CDR3 region has the DNA TGTGCCAGTAGTCAGGGGATAATCACCGGGGAGCTGTTTTTT. The V gene is TRBV19, the J gene TRBJ2-2; TRBD1 might be the D (6 bases). CDR1 and CDR2 from the germline V gene are LNHDA and SQIVND (reference sequence). The CDR3 consists of 14 residues. V gave up 5 bases and J gave up 4 bases, with 11 bases separating them. Complete variable domain (other parts from reference TRBV19 and TRBJ2-2): DGGITQSPKYLFRKEGQNVTLSCEQNLNHDAMYWYRQDPGQGLRLIYYSQIVNDFQKGDIAEGYSVSREKKESFPLTVTSAQKNPTAFYLCASSQGIITGELFFGEGSRLTVL.

The V and J genes are TRBV11-2 and TRBJ1-4; possibly TRBD1 for D (6 bases). The V gene's germline CDR1 is SGHAT and CDR2 FQNNGV. V was cut by 4 bases and J by 6 bases, with 12 bases left in between. The CDR3 contains 14 residues. The CDR3 is CASSWTEGDEKLFF. The DNA of the CDR3 is TGTGCCAGCAGCTGGACCGAGGGGGATGAAAAACTGTTTTTT.

The chain joins TRBV28 to TRBJ2-5, with 9 bases lining up with TRBD1. The CDR3 consists of 16 residues. CDR1 MDHEN and CDR2 SYDVKM come from the germline V gene. The trim removed 6 bases at V and 4 bases at J, leaving 12 bases unmatched. The CDR3 sequence is CASRTGTGIRIETQYF. As DNA, the CDR3 is TGTGCCAGCAGGACCGGGACAGGGATCCGGATAGAGACCCAGTACTTC. Supplemented by reference TRBV28 and TRBJ2-5, the full variable domain reads DVKVTQSSRYLVKRTGEKVFLECVQDMDHENMFWYRQDPGLGLRLIYFSYDVKMKEKGDIPEGYSVSREKKERFSLILESASTNQTSMYLCASRTGTGIRIETQYFGPGTRLLVL.

V and J are TRBV28 and TRBJ1-1; no reliable D call. Trimming left V 7 bases short and J 0 bases short, with 6 bases between. There are 12 residues in the CDR3. Germline-derived CDR1 and CDR2 are MDHEN and SYDVKM. The CDR3 reads CASKILNTEAFF. The CDR3 DNA reads TGTGCCAGCAAGATCCTGAACACTGAAGCTTTCTTT.

The chain couples TRBV10-3 to TRBJ1-4; TRBD1 matches 10 bases. The CDR3 is 15 residues long. Germline lookup yields CDR1 ENHRY and CDR2 SYGVKD. Losses at the gene ends were 2 bases for V and 7 bases for J; bases not matched to a gene: 4. CDR3 DNA: TGTGCCATCAGTGAGGAGAGGACAGGGGGTGAAAAACTGTTTTTT. It codes for CAISEERTGGEKLFF.

The V gene is TRBV6-1, the J gene TRBJ1-5; possibly TRBD1 for D (5 bases). The CDR3 covers 17 residues. The V gene's germline CDR1 is MNHNS and CDR2 SASEGT. V lost 4 bases to trimming and J lost 0 bases, with 16 bases between them. CDR3 amino acids: CASSVIGGRNSNQPQHF. The CDR3 DNA sequence: TGTGCCAGCAGTGTTATCGGGGGACGGAATAGCAATCAGCCCCAGCATTTT.

The chain combines TRBV7-7 with TRBJ2-5; TRBD1 matches 7 bases. Trimming removed 5 bases from V and 1 base from J; junction bases left unmatched: 10. The length of the CDR3 is 16 residues. The germline gives CDR1 SSHAT, CDR2 FNYEAQ (reference sequence). CDR3 residues: CASSQTGFGVQETQYF. Here the CDR3 DNA reads TGTGCCAGCAGCCAGACAGGGTTCGGGGTCCAAGAGACCCAGTACTTC.

This chain joins TRBV12-3 or TRBV12-4 and TRBJ2-7, with no clear D. The CDR3 contains 11 residues. The V end was cut by 4 bases, the J end by 5 bases, with 6 bases between. The CDR3 protein is CASSSLHEQYF. The CDR3 region has the DNA TGTGCCAGCAGTTCCCTGCACGAGCAGTACTTC.

This sequence joins TRBV7-8 and TRBJ1-1; tentatively, D is TRBD1 (6 bases). This CDR3 region has 14 residues. Trimming took off 7 bases at V and 0 bases at J, with 12 bases between the two ends. In germline, CDR1 is SGHVS, CDR2 FQNEAQ. CDR3 in amino acids: CASTPDRLNTEAFF. The CDR3 region has the DNA TGTGCCAGCACCCCCGACAGGTTGAACACTGAAGCTTTCTTT.

The V and J genes are TRBV9 and TRBJ2-7; D remains unclear. There are 14 residues in the CDR3. Germline V gene data show CDR1 as SGDLS and CDR2 as YYNGEE. The ends were cut back, 4 bases at V and 3 bases at J, with 14 bases in the middle. The CDR3, as DNA: TGTGCCAGCAGCCCCAGCGCTCTCAGCTACGAGCAGTACTTC. This translates into CASSPSALSYEQYF.

The table lists this clone with a count of one. The CDR3 loop reads CASSPSSGPSGNTIYF. CDR3 bases: TGTGCCAGCAGCCCGAGCTCAGGGCCCTCTGGAAACACCATATATTTT. The chain links TRBV7-2 to TRBJ1-3, with D maybe TRBD1 (5 bases). V gave up 5 bases and J gave up 0 bases, with 14 bases separating them. The CDR3 spans 16 residues. Germline V gives CDR1 SGHTA, CDR2 FQGNSA.